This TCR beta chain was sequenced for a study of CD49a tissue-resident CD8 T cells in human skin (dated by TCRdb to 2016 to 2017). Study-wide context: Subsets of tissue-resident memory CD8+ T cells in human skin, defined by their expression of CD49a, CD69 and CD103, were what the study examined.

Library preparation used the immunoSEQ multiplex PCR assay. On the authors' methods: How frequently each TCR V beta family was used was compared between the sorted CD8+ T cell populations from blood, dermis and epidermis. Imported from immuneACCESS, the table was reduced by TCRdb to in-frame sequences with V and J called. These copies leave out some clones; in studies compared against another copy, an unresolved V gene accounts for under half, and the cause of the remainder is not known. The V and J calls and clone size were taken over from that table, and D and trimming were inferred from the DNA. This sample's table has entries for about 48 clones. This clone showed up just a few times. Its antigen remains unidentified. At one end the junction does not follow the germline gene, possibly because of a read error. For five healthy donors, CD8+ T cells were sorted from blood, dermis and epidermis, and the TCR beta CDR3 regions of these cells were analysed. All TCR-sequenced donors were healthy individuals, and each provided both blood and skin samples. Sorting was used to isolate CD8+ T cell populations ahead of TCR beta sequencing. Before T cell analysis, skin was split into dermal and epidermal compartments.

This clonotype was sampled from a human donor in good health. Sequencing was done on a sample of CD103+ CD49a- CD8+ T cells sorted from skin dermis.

The DNA reads TGTGCCAGCAGTTACTCAACCCGGAGGGGGGGAGCTGTTTTT. This sequence encodes CASSYSTRRGGAVF. The receptor chain draws on TRBV6-5 and TRBJ2-2; TRBD2 is possibly the D segment (7 matching bases). From its cysteine to its phenylalanine, the CDR3 spans 14 amino acids. Only the CDR3 portion is preserved as DNA: 42 bases, with reading frame beginning at the first base. CDR1 MNHEY and CDR2 SVGAGI are derived from the germline V gene.